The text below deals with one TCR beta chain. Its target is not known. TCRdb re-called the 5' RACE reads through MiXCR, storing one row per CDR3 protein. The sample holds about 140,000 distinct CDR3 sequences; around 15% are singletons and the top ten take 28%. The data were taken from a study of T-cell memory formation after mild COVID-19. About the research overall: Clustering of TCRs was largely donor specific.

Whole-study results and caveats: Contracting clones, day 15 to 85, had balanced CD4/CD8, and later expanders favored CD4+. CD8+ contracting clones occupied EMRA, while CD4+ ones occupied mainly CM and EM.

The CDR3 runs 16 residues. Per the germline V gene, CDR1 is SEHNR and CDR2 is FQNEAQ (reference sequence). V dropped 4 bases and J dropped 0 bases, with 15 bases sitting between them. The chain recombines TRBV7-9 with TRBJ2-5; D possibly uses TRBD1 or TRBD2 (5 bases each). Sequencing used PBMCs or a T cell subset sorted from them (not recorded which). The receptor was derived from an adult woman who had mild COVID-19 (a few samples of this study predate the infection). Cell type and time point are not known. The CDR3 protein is CASSWEITGDQETQYF. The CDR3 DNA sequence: TGTGCCAGCAGCTGGGAGATTACAGGTGACCAAGAGACCCAGTACTTC.